This record looks at one T cell receptor (beta chain) sequence and its context. Its antigen remains unidentified. No much larger clonotype is one base removed from it; base qualities were not supplied. The V and J ends are trimmed by 0 bases and 6 bases, leaving 15 bases between them. From the cysteine up to the phenylalanine, the CDR3 has a length of 16 residues. CDR3 DNA is the only sequence kept; it has 48 bases, read in frame from the first base. From the germline V gene, CDR1 is SGDLS and CDR2 is YYNGEE. The study tested focal radiation therapy combined with CTLA-4 blockade (ipilimumab) in patients with chemo-refractory metastatic non-small-cell lung cancer. This entry belongs to a study of radiotherapy plus CTLA-4 blockade in lung cancer (dated by TCRdb to between 2018 and 2020). Notes on the research overall: Among the enrolled patients, about 19% had an objective response, and 31% reached disease control.

Overall study results and their limits: The strongest predictors of response, as reported, were early dynamic changes in blood T cell clones along with a rise in serum interferon-beta after radiation. After treatment with radiotherapy and ipilimumab, TCR clones that came from tumors expanded in the peripheral blood.

The protocol used for the library was the immunoSEQ multiplex PCR assay. TCRdb mirrors the immuneACCESS table, restricted to in-frame sequences. Some clones are absent from its copies; in checked studies, under half trace to an unresolved V gene, and the reason for the others is unknown. A total of about 38,000 clones appear in this sample, about 80% of them only once. Approximately 8.9% of the sample is taken by the ten largest. The sequence was obtained from a human donor with non-small cell lung cancer who had stable disease on radiotherapy plus ipilimumab. Recombination linked TRBV9 to TRBJ2-2; the D gene is perhaps TRBD1 or TRBD2, as each covers 6 bases. The sequences come from peripheral blood, collected from a patient treated with radiotherapy plus ipilimumab. The nucleotides are TGTGCCAGCAGCGTAGCTCTGGCAGGGGAGGCCGGGGAGCTGTTTTTT. Its protein product is CASSVALAGEAGELFF.